Listed below are T cell receptor beta chains from one sample, sequenced in a study of CD8+ T cells in alopecia areata. TCRdb's copy holds only in-frame clones and misses some; the assay was immunoSEQ multiplex PCR. In the table there are 90,000 to 150,000 clones, around 64% of which are singletons. Sequenced material: CD4+ T cells sorted from blood. The receptors shown here come from a human donor in good health. Each CDR3 is given with its conserved first and last residue. Each record gives: J gene, clone size, D gene, V gene, CDR3 protein, CDR3 DNA. The D gene is left open where the match is weak. Some rows have no size entry. The others give once, few or many, or a class for an expanded clone.

j_call: TRBJ1-1
clone_size: once
d_call: -
v_call: TRBV6-6
cdr3_aa: CASSYSTSRDTEAFF
cdr3_nt: TGTGCCAGCAGTTACTCGACCTCCAGGGACACTGAAGCTTTCTTT

j_call: TRBJ2-3
clone_size: few
d_call: -
v_call: TRBV2
cdr3_aa: CASSEGLSTDTQYF
cdr3_nt: TGTGCCAGCAGTGAAGGGCTAAGCACAGATACGCAGTATTTT

j_call: TRBJ2-2
clone_size: -
d_call: -
v_call: TRBV29-1
cdr3_aa: CSVAGSTGELFF
cdr3_nt: TGCAGCGTGGCGGGTTCCACCGGGGAGCTGTTTTTT

j_call: TRBJ1-2
clone_size: -
d_call: TRBD1
v_call: TRBV7-2
cdr3_aa: CASSVRQGGYTF
cdr3_nt: TGTGCCAGCAGCGTACGACAGGGAGGCTACACCTTC

j_call: TRBJ2-5
clone_size: -
d_call: TRBD2
v_call: TRBV10-1
cdr3_aa: CASSESNSGGQETQYF
cdr3_nt: TGCGCCAGCAGTGAGTCGAATAGCGGGGGGCAAGAGACCCAGTACTTC

j_call: TRBJ2-5
clone_size: -
d_call: TRBD2
v_call: TRBV5-6
cdr3_aa: CASSRGLAGKETQYF
cdr3_nt: TGTGCCAGCAGTCGGGGACTAGCGGGAAAAGAGACCCAGTACTTC

j_call: TRBJ2-3
clone_size: once
d_call: TRBD2
v_call: TRBV9
cdr3_aa: CASSVDPTSGGVPSTDTQYF
cdr3_nt: TGTGCCAGCAGCGTAGACCCGACTAGCGGGGGCGTTCCTAGCACAGATACGCAGTATTTT

j_call: TRBJ2-2
clone_size: -
d_call: -
v_call: TRBV9
cdr3_aa: CASSAGVSNTGELFF
cdr3_nt: TGTGCCAGCAGCGCGGGGGTCTCGAACACCGGGGAGCTGTTTTTT

j_call: TRBJ1-1
clone_size: -
d_call: -
v_call: TRBV30
cdr3_aa: CAWSAINRRDTEAFF
cdr3_nt: TGTGCCTGGAGTGCGATTAACAGAAGAGACACTGAAGCTTTCTTT

j_call: TRBJ1-1
clone_size: -
d_call: TRBD1
v_call: TRBV6-5
cdr3_aa: CASRSDRGGAEAFF
cdr3_nt: TGTGCCAGCAGATCTGACAGGGGAGGAGCTGAAGCTTTCTTT

j_call: TRBJ2-7
clone_size: few
d_call: -
v_call: TRBV30
cdr3_aa: CAWRADSPYEQYF
cdr3_nt: TGTGCCTGGAGGGCAGACAGCCCCTACGAGCAGTACTTC

j_call: TRBJ1-2
clone_size: few
d_call: -
v_call: TRBV25-1
cdr3_aa: CASSPGWNYGYTF
cdr3_nt: TGTGCCAGCAGTCCGGGGTGGAACTATGGCTACACCTTC

j_call: TRBJ2-1
clone_size: -
d_call: TRBD1
v_call: TRBV6-6
cdr3_aa: CASSAGQAQNNEQFF
cdr3_nt: TGTGCCAGCAGCGCGGGACAGGCGCAAAACAATGAGCAGTTCTTC

j_call: TRBJ2-5
clone_size: -
d_call: -
v_call: TRBV29-1
cdr3_aa: CSAGGPGGWETQYF
cdr3_nt: TGCAGCGCTGGGGGGCCGGGGGGCTGGGAGACCCAGTACTTC

j_call: TRBJ2-1
clone_size: -
d_call: TRBD2
v_call: TRBV29-1
cdr3_aa: CSVRGSGGAYNEQFF
cdr3_nt: TGCAGCGTCCGAGGTAGCGGGGGGGCCTACAATGAGCAGTTCTTC

j_call: TRBJ1-1
clone_size: -
d_call: TRBD1
v_call: TRBV2
cdr3_aa: CASSEATGRTEAFF
cdr3_nt: TGTGCCAGCAGTGAAGCGACAGGGAGGACTGAAGCTTTCTTT

j_call: TRBJ1-5
clone_size: once
d_call: -
v_call: TRBV7-9
cdr3_aa: CASSLDHPQQPQHF
cdr3_nt: TGTGCCAGCAGCTTAGATCACCCCCAACAGCCCCAGCATTTT

j_call: TRBJ2-2
clone_size: few
d_call: -
v_call: TRBV18
cdr3_aa: CASSPPSTGELFF
cdr3_nt: TGTGCCAGCTCACCACCCAGCACCGGGGAGCTGTTTTTT

j_call: TRBJ2-2
clone_size: -
d_call: TRBD2
v_call: TRBV19
cdr3_aa: CASRARTSGGAGELFF
cdr3_nt: TGTGCCAGTAGAGCCCGGACTAGCGGGGGAGCCGGGGAGCTGTTTTTT

j_call: TRBJ1-1
clone_size: -
d_call: -
v_call: TRBV25-1
cdr3_aa: CASSGLGRTEAFF
cdr3_nt: TGTGCCAGCAGTGGACTTGGGAGGACTGAAGCTTTCTTT

j_call: TRBJ2-5
clone_size: -
d_call: TRBD2
v_call: TRBV18
cdr3_aa: CASSPGTSGEETQYF
cdr3_nt: TGTGCCAGCTCACCGGGGACTAGCGGAGAAGAGACCCAGTACTTC

j_call: TRBJ2-7
clone_size: -
d_call: -
v_call: TRBV29-1
cdr3_aa: CSVEEAHEQYF
cdr3_nt: TGCAGCGTTGAAGAGGCGCACGAGCAGTACTTC

j_call: TRBJ1-2
clone_size: once
d_call: -
v_call: TRBV29-1
cdr3_aa: CSVGVDGYTF
cdr3_nt: TGCAGCGTTGGAGTCGATGGCTACACCTTC

j_call: TRBJ2-7
clone_size: -
d_call: TRBD1
v_call: TRBV25-1
cdr3_aa: CASSDGQGGTYEQYF
cdr3_nt: TGTGCCAGCAGTGATGGACAGGGTGGGACCTACGAGCAGTACTTC

j_call: TRBJ2-3
clone_size: many
d_call: TRBD2
v_call: TRBV6-6
cdr3_aa: CASSPGGAWTDTQYF
cdr3_nt: TGTGCCAGCAGTCCCGGGGGGGCATGGACAGATACGCAGTATTTT

j_call: TRBJ2-5
clone_size: -
d_call: -
v_call: TRBV29-1
cdr3_aa: CSVAPGRRETQYF
cdr3_nt: TGCAGCGTCGCCCCTGGGCGGCGAGAGACCCAGTACTTC

j_call: TRBJ1-1
clone_size: -
d_call: -
v_call: TRBV5-1
cdr3_aa: CASRPMGHQDTEAFF
cdr3_nt: TGCGCCAGCAGACCTATGGGACATCAGGACACTGAAGCTTTCTTT

j_call: TRBJ2-7
clone_size: -
d_call: -
v_call: TRBV29-1
cdr3_aa: CSVEKGAGREQYF
cdr3_nt: TGCAGCGTTGAGAAGGGGGCGGGAAGGGAGCAGTACTTC

j_call: TRBJ2-3
clone_size: few
d_call: TRBD2
v_call: TRBV15
cdr3_aa: CATSRDLTSGGTDTQYF
cdr3_nt: TGTGCCACCAGCAGAGATCTGACTAGCGGGGGGACAGATACGCAGTATTTT

j_call: TRBJ1-2
clone_size: few
d_call: -
v_call: TRBV29-1
cdr3_aa: CSVEDPSYTF
cdr3_nt: TGCAGCGTTGAAGATCCGAGCTACACCTTC

j_call: TRBJ2-5
clone_size: -
d_call: -
v_call: TRBV5-1
cdr3_aa: CASSFQRETQYF
cdr3_nt: TGCGCCAGCAGCTTCCAACGGGAGACCCAGTACTTC

j_call: TRBJ1-1
clone_size: -
d_call: -
v_call: TRBV7-9
cdr3_aa: CASSVSTGSGTEAFF
cdr3_nt: TGTGCCAGCAGCGTTAGTACGGGGTCGGGCACTGAAGCTTTCTTT

j_call: TRBJ1-2
clone_size: -
d_call: -
v_call: TRBV29-1
cdr3_aa: CSVGGQGGNYGYTF
cdr3_nt: TGCAGCGTTGGAGGGCAGGGAGGGAACTATGGCTACACCTTC

j_call: TRBJ2-7
clone_size: -
d_call: -
v_call: TRBV30
cdr3_aa: CAWSVTRGAYEQYF
cdr3_nt: TGTGCCTGGAGTGTCACCAGAGGAGCCTACGAGCAGTACTTC

j_call: TRBJ2-7
clone_size: many
d_call: -
v_call: TRBV7-8
cdr3_aa: CASSRQTSSYEQYF
cdr3_nt: TGTGCCAGCAGCAGACAAACCTCCTCCTACGAGCAGTACTTC

j_call: TRBJ1-2
clone_size: few
d_call: TRBD1
v_call: TRBV5-6
cdr3_aa: CASSFNAGQGSGYTF
cdr3_nt: TGTGCCAGCAGCTTCAATGCGGGACAGGGATCTGGCTACACCTTC

j_call: TRBJ2-7
clone_size: -
d_call: TRBD1
v_call: TRBV19
cdr3_aa: CASSHRGQGYREQYF
cdr3_nt: TGTGCCAGTAGTCACAGAGGACAGGGGTACCGCGAGCAGTACTTC

j_call: TRBJ2-3
clone_size: once
d_call: -
v_call: TRBV7-7
cdr3_aa: CASSSDRGDTQYF
cdr3_nt: TGTGCCAGCAGCTCGGACCGCGGAGATACGCAGTATTTT

j_call: TRBJ2-2
clone_size: -
d_call: -
v_call: TRBV29-1
cdr3_aa: CSVVAGAPGGELFF
cdr3_nt: TGCAGCGTTGTCGCGGGGGCCCCCGGCGGGGAGCTGTTTTTT

j_call: TRBJ2-2
clone_size: -
d_call: -
v_call: TRBV2
cdr3_aa: CASSGQGSNTGELFF
cdr3_nt: TGTGCCAGCAGTGGCCAAGGGTCGAACACCGGGGAGCTGTTTTTT

j_call: TRBJ2-2
clone_size: -
d_call: TRBD2
v_call: TRBV30
cdr3_aa: CAWIPAGGIGGELFF
cdr3_nt: TGTGCCTGGATCCCCGCGGGGGGGATTGGCGGGGAGCTGTTTTTT

j_call: TRBJ2-2
clone_size: -
d_call: -
v_call: TRBV20-1
cdr3_aa: CSARGAGELFF
cdr3_nt: TGCAGTGCCAGGGGGGCCGGGGAGCTGTTTTTT

j_call: TRBJ2-7
clone_size: -
d_call: -
v_call: TRBV5-6
cdr3_aa: CASSFGDYEQYF
cdr3_nt: TGTGCCAGCAGCTTTGGTGACTACGAGCAGTACTTC

j_call: TRBJ1-5
clone_size: few
d_call: -
v_call: TRBV7-2
cdr3_aa: CASSLAHRQPQHF
cdr3_nt: TGTGCCAGCAGCTTGGCCCATCGTCAGCCCCAGCATTTT

j_call: TRBJ2-7
clone_size: -
d_call: -
v_call: TRBV18
cdr3_aa: CASSAIRDSYEQYF
cdr3_nt: TGTGCCAGCTCAGCCATCCGGGACTCCTACGAGCAGTACTTC

j_call: TRBJ2-3
clone_size: -
d_call: TRBD1
v_call: TRBV6-5
cdr3_aa: CASSYQQGGVTQYF
cdr3_nt: TGTGCCAGCAGTTACCAACAGGGGGGCGTTACGCAGTATTTT